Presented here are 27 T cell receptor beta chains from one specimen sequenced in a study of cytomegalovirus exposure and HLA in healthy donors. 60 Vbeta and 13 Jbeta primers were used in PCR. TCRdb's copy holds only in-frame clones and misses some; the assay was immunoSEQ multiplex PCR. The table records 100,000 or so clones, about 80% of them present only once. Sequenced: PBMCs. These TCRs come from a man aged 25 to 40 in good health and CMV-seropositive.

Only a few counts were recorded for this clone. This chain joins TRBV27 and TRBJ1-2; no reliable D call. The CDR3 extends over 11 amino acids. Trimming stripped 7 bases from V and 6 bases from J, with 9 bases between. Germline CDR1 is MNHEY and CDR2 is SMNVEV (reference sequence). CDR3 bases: TGTGCCAGCACTTTCGGGGATGGCTACACCTTC. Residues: CASTFGDGYTF.

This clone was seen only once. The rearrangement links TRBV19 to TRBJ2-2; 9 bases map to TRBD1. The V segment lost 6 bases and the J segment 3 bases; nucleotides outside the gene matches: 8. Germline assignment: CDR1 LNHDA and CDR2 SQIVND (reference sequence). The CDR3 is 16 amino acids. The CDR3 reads CASSPGQGRYTGELFF. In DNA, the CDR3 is TGTGCCAGTAGCCCCGGACAGGGGCGGTACACCGGGGAGCTGTTTTTT.

The CDR3 DNA is TGTGCCAGCAGTGAAATGGGGCGTAATTCACCCCTCCACTTT. Encoded protein: CASSEMGRNSPLHF. The chain employs TRBV2 and TRBJ1-6, with D maybe TRBD1 (5 bases). The V end was cut by 2 bases, the J end by 6 bases, with 8 bases between. CDR3 length equals 14 residues. In germline, CDR1 is SNHLY, CDR2 FYNNEI.

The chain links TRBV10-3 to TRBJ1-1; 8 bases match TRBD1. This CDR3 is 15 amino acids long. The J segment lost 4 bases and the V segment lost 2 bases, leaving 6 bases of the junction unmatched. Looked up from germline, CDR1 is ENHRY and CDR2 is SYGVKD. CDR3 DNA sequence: TGTGCCATCAGTGAGCCGACAGGGGTCATCACTGAAGCTTTCTTT. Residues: CAISEPTGVITEAFF.

In DNA form, the CDR3 reads TGTGCCAGCAGCCGAGTAACTGAAGCTTTCTTT. Protein sequence: CASSRVTEAFF. The chain links TRBV7-2 to TRBJ1-1; D not resolved. Looked up from germline, CDR1 is SGHTA and CDR2 is FQGNSA. The CDR3 covers 11 residues. Trimming pared 5 bases from V and 5 bases from J, leaving 6 bases between. The entire variable domain, with the rest obtained from reference TRBV7-2 and TRBJ1-1, is as follows: GAGVSQSPSNKVTEKGKDVELRCDPISGHTALYWYRQSLGQGLEFLIYFQGNSAPDKSGLPSDRFSAERTGGSVSTLTIQRTQQEDSAVYLCASSRVTEAFFGQGTRLTVV.

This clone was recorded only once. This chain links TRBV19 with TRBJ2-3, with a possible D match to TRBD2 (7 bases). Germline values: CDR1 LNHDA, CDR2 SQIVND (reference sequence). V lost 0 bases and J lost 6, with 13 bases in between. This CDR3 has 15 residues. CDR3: CASSIDRGAGDTQYF. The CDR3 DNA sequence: TGTGCCAGTAGTATAGATCGGGGGGCAGGGGATACGCAGTATTTT. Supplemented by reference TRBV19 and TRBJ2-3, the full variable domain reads DGGITQSPKYLFRKEGQNVTLSCEQNLNHDAMYWYRQDPGQGLRLIYYSQIVNDFQKGDIAEGYSVSREKKESFPLTVTSAQKNPTAFYLCASSIDRGAGDTQYFGPGTRLTVL.

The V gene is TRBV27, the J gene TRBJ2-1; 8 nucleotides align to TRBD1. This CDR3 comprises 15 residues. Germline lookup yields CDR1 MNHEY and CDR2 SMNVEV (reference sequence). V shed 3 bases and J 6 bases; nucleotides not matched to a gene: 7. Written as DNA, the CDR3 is TGTGCCAGCAGTTTTGCAGGGGGCGCGGGCAATGAGCAGTTCTTC. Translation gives CASSFAGGAGNEQFF.

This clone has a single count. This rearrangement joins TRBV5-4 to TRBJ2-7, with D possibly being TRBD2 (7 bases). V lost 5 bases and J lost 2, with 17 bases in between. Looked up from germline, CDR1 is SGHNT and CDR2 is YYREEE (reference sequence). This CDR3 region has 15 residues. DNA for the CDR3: TGTGCCAGCAGTCACCCTGGGGGGGCGACCTACGAGCAGTACTTC. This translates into CASSHPGGATYEQYF. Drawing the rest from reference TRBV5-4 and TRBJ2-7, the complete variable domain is ETGVTQSPTHLIKTRGQQVTLRCSSQSGHNTVSWYQQALGQGPQFIFQYYREEENGRGNFPPRFSGLQFPNYSSELNVNALELDDSALYLCASSHPGGATYEQYFGPGTRLTVT.

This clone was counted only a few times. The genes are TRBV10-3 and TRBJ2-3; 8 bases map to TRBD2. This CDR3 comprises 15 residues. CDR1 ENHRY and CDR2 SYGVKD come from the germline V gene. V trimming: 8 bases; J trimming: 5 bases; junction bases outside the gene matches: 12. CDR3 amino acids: CAICPRGGQGDTQYF. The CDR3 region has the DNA TGTGCCATCTGCCCCCGCGGGGGGCAAGGAGATACGCAGTATTTT.

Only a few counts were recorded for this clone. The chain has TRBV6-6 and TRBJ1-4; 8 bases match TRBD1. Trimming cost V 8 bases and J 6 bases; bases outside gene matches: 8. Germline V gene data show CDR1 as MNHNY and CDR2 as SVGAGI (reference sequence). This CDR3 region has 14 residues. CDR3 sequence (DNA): TGTGCCAGCCTAGACAGGGGCCCTCATGAAAAACTGTTTTTT. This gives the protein CASLDRGPHEKLFF.

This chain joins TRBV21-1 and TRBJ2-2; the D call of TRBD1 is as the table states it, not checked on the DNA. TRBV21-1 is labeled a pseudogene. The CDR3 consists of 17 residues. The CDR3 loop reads CASSKAKGQMNTGELFF. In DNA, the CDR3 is TGTGCCAGCAGCAAAGCCAAGGGACAGATGAACACCGGGGAGCTGTTTTTT.

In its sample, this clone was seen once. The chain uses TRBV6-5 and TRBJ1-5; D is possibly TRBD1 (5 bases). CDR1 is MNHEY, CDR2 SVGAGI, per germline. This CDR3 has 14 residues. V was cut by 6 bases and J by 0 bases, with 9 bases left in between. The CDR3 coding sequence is TGTGCCAGCAGCGACAGTTATAGCAATCAGCCCCAGCATTTT. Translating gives CASSDSYSNQPQHF.

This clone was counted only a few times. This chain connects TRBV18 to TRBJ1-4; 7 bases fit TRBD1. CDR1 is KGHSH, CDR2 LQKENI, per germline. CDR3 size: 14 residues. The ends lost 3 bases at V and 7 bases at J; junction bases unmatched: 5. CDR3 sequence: CASSPRDSGEKLFF. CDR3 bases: TGTGCCAGCTCACCTCGGGACAGCGGTGAAAAACTGTTTTTT.

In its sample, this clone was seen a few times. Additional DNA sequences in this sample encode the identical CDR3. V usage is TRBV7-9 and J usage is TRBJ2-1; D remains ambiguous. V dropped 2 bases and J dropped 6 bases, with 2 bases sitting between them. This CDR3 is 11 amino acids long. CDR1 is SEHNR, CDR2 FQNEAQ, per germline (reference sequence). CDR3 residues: CASSLLNEQFF. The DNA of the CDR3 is TGTGCCAGCAGCTTACTCAATGAGCAGTTCTTC.

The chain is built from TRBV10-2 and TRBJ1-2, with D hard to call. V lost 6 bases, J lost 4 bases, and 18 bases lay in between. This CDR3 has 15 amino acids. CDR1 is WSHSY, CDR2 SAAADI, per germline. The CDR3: CASSPAGRMAYGYTF. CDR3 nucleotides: TGCGCCAGCAGCCCAGCAGGCCGGATGGCCTATGGCTACACCTTC.

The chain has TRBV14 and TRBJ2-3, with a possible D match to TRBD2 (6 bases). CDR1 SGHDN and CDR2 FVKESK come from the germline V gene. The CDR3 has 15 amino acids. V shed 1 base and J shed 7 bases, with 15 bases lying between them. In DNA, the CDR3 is TGTGCCAGCAGCCAAGCACGGGGGTTGCGGAATACGCAGTATTTT. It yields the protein CASSQARGLRNTQYF.

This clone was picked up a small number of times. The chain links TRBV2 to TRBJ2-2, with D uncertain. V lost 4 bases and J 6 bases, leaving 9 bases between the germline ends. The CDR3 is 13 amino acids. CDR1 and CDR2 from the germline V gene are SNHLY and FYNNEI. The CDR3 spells CASSVRVPGELFF. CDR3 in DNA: TGTGCCAGCAGTGTTCGGGTTCCCGGGGAGCTGTTTTTT. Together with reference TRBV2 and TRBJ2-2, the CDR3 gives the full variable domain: EPEVTQTPSHQVTQMGQEVILRCVPISNHLYFYWYRQILGQKVEFLVSFYNNEISEKSEIFDDQFSVERPDGSNFTLKIRSTKLEDSAMYFCASSVRVPGELFFGEGSRLTVL.

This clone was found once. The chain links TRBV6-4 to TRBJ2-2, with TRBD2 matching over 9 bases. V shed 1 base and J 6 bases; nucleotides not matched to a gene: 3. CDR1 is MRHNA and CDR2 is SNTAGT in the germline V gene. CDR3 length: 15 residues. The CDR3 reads CASSDFAGGPGELFF. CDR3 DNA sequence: TGTGCCAGCAGTGACTTTGCGGGGGGGCCCGGGGAGCTGTTTTTT.

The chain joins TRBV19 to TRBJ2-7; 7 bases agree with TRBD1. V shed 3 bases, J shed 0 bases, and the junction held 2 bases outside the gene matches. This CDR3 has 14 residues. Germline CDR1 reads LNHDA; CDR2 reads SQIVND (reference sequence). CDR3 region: CASSIRDSSYEQYF. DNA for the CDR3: TGTGCCAGTAGTATCAGGGACAGCTCCTACGAGCAGTACTTC.

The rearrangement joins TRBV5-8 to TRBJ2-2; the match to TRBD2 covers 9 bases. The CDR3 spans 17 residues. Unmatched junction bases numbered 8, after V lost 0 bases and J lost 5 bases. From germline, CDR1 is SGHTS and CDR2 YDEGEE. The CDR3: CASSLALSGGTTGELFF. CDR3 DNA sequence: TGTGCCAGCAGCTTGGCCTTGAGCGGGGGGACGACCGGGGAGCTGTTTTTT.

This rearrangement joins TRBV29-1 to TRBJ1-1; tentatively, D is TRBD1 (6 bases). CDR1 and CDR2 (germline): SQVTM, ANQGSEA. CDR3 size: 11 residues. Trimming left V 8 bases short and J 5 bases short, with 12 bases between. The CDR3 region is CSWSQGTEAFF. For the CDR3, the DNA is TGCAGCTGGTCCCAGGGGACTGAAGCTTTCTTT. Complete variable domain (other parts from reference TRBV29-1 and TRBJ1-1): SAVISQKPSRDICQRGTSLTIQCQVDSQVTMMFWYRQQPGQSLTLIATANQGSEATYESGFVIDKFPISRPNLTFSTLTVSNMSPEDSSIYLCSWSQGTEAFFGQGTRLTVV.

CDR3 nucleotides: TGTGCCAGCAGCAAGGGACTAGCGGGGGGACCTTACGAGCAGTACTTC. Translating gives CASSKGLAGGPYEQYF. The J gene is TRBJ2-5, the V gene TRBV7-8, with 15 bases lining up with TRBD2. The J call may be mistaken, given a closer DNA end match to TRBJ2-7. CDR3 length: 16 amino acids. Germline loops: CDR1 SGHVS, CDR2 FQNEAQ.

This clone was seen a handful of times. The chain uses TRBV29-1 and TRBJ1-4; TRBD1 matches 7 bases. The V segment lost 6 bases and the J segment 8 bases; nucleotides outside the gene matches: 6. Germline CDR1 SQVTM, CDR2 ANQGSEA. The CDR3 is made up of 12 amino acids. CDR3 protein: CSVTGAGEKLFF. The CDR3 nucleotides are TGCAGCGTCACAGGGGCGGGGGAAAAACTGTTTTTT.

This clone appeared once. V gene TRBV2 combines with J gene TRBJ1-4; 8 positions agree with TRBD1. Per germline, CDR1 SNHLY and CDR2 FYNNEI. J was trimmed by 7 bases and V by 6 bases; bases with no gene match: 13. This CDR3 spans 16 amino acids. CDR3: CASSLPGQGSGEKLFF. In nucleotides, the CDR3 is TGTGCCAGCAGCCTCCCCGGACAGGGAAGTGGTGAAAAACTGTTTTTT.

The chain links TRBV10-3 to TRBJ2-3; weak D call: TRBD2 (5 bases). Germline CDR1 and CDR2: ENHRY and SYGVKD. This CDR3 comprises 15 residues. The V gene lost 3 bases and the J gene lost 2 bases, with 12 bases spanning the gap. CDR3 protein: CAISEEGTDTDTQYF. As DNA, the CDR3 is TGTGCCATCAGTGAAGAGGGAACCGACACAGATACGCAGTATTTT.

CDR3 protein: CASSVGGSDNSPLHF. The DNA of the CDR3 is TGTGCCAGCAGCGTTGGGGGCTCGGATAATTCACCCCTCCACTTT. The V call is TRBV9, the J call TRBJ1-6; perhaps TRBD1 as D (6 bases). The V end lost 2 bases, the J end lost 5 bases, and 11 bases lay between the germline ends. The CDR3 length is 15 residues. Germline V lookup: CDR1 SGDLS, CDR2 YYNGEE.

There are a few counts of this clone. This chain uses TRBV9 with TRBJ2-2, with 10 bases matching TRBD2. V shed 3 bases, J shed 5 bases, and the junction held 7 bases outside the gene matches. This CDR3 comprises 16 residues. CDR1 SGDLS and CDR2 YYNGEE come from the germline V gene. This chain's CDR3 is CASSGERGGRTGELFF. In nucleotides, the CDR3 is TGTGCCAGCAGCGGGGAGCGGGGGGGCCGTACCGGGGAGCTGTTTTTT.